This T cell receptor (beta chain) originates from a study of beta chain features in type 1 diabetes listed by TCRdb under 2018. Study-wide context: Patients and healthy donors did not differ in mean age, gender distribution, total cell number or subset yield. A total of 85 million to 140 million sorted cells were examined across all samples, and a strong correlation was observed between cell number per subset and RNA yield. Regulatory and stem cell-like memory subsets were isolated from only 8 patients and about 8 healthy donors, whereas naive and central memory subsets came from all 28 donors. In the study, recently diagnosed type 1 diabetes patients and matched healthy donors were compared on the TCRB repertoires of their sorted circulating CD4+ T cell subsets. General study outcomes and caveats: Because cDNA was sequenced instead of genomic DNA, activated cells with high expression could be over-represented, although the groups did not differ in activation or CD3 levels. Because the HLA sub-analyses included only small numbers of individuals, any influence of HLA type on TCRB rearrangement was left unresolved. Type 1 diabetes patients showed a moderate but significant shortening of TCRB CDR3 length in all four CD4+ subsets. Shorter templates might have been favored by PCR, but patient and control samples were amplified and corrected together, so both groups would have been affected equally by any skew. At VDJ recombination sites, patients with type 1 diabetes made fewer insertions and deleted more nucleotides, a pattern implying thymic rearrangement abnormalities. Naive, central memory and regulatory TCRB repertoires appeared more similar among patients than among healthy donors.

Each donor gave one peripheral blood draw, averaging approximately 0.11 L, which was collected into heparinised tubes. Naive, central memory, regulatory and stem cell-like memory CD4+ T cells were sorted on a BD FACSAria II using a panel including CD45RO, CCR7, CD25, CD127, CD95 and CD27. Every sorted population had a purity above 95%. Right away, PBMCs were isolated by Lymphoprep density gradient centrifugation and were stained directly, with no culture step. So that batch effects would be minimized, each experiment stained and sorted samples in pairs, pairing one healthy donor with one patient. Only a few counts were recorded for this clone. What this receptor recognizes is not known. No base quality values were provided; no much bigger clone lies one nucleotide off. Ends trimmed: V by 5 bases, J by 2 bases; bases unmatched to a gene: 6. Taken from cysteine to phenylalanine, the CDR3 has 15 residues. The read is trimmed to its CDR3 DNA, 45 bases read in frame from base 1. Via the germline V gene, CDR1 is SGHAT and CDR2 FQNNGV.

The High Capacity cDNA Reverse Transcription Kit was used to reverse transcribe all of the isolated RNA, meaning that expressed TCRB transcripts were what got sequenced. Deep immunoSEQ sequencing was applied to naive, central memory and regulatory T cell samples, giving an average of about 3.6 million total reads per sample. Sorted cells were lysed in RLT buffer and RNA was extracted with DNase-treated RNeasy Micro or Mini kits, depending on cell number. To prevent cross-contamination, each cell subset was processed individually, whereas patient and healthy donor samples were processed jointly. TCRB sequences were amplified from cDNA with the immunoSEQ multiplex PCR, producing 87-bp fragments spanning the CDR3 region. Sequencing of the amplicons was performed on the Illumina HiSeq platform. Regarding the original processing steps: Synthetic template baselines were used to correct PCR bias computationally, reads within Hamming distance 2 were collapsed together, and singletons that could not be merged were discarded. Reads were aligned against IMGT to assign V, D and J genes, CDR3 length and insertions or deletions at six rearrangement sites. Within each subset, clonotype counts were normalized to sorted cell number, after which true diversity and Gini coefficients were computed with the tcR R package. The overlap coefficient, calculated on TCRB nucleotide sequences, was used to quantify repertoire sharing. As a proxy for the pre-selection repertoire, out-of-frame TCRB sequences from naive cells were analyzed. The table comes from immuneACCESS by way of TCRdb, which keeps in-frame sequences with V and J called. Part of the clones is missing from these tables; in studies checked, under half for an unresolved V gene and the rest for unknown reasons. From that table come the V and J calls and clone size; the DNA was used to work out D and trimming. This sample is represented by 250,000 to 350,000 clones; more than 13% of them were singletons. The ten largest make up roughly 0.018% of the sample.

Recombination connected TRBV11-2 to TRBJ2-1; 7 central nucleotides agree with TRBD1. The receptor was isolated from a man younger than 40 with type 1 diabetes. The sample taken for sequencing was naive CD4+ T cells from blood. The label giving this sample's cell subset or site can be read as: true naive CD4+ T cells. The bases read TGTGCCAGCAGCCGTAGACAGGGCCCCTACAATGAGCAGTTCTTC. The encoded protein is CASSRRQGPYNEQFF.